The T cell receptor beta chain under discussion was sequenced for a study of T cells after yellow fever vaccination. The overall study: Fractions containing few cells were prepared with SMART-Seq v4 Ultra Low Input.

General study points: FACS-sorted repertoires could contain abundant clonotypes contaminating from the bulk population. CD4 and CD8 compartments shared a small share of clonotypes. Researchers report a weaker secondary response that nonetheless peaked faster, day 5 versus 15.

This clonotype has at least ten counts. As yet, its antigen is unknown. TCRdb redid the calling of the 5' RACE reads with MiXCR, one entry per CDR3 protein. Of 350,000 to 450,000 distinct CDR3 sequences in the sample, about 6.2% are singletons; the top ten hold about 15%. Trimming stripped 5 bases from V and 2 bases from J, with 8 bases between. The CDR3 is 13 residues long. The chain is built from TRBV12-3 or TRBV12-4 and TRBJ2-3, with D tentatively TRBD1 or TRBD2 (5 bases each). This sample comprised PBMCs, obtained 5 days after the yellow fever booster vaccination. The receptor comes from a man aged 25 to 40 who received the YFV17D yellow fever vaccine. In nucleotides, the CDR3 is TGTGCCAGCAGTACGGGGCTCACAGATACGCAGTATTTT. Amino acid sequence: CASSTGLTDTQYF.